The 26 T cell receptor beta chains reported below all come from one sample, sequenced in a study of OX40 agonist ivuxolimab in advanced cancers. Only in-frame clones appear in the TCRdb table, and some are missing; sequencing was by immunoSEQ multiplex PCR. The table shows 73,000 or so clones, with around nine tenths occurring only once. The material was CD4+ or CD8+ T cells sorted from blood, obtained in a trial of the OX40 agonist ivuxolimab. The receptors originated from an adult with an advanced solid tumor such as melanoma, head and neck, liver or kidney cancer.

The rearrangement joins TRBV6-6 to TRBJ2-2, with 9 positions matching TRBD2. The V gene end was trimmed by 5 bases and the J gene end by 4 bases; junction bases not matched to a gene: 5. CDR3 length equals 15 residues. CDR1 and CDR2 from the germline V gene are MNHNY and SVGAGI (reference sequence). CDR3 coding DNA: TGTGCCAGCAGTCGCGGGGGGGGCCCCACCGGGGAGCTGTTTTTT. It codes for CASSRGGGPTGELFF.

The gene calls are TRBV11-1 and TRBJ2-1, with 11 nucleotides matching TRBD2. Trimming at V came to 0 bases and at J to 9 bases, leaving 4 bases not matched to a gene. Per the germline V gene, CDR1 is SGHAT and CDR2 is FQDESV (reference sequence). CDR3 size: 15 residues. DNA of the CDR3: TGTGCCAGCAGCTTAGCTAGCGGGAGGGCAGGTGAGCAGTTCTTC. It yields the protein CASSLASGRAGEQFF.

The chain is built from TRBV30 and TRBJ1-3; D is possibly TRBD1 (5 bases). CDR3 length: 13 residues. CDR1 GTSNPN and CDR2 SVGIG come from the germline V gene (reference sequence). Trimming removed 5 bases from V and 0 bases from J, with 8 bases in between. The CDR3 DNA is TGTGCCTGGGACAGTAACTCTGGAAACACCATATATTTT. Protein sequence: CAWDSNSGNTIYF.

The rearrangement joins TRBV5-4 to TRBJ1-5; TRBD1 might be the D (5 bases). The CDR3 consists of 14 residues. Germline loops: CDR1 SGHNT, CDR2 YYREEE (reference sequence). The V and J ends lost 3 bases and 6 bases respectively, with 13 bases between them. CDR3 protein: CASSSAGAGQPQHF. For the CDR3, the DNA is TGTGCCAGCAGCTCCGCTGGGGCGGGTCAGCCCCAGCATTTT.

The CDR3 DNA sequence: TGTGCCAGCAGCTTCTCAGCCCAGGGCGATGAGCAGTTCTTC. Its translation is CASSFSAQGDEQFF. The V call is TRBV7-7, the J call TRBJ2-1; D perhaps matches TRBD1 (5 bases). CDR1 is SSHAT, CDR2 FNYEAQ, per germline (reference sequence). V gave up 3 bases and J gave up 8 bases, with 14 bases separating them. The CDR3 runs to 14 residues.

Here the CDR3 reads CASSPGTGNTIYF. The CDR3 nucleotides are TGCGCCAGCAGCCCAGGAACTGGAAACACCATATATTTT. This chain connects TRBV5-1 to TRBJ1-3, with D uncertain. Germline V CDR1 and CDR2: SGHRS, YFSETQ. The CDR3 sequence is 13 residues long. Trimming pared 4 bases from V and 2 bases from J, leaving 7 bases between.

Written as DNA, the CDR3 is TGTGCCAGCAGCCGAAATTCGGGAGGCACCGGGGAGCTGTTTTTT. It encodes CASSRNSGGTGELFF. This chain connects TRBV28 to TRBJ2-2; 7 bases fit TRBD2. Germline-derived CDR1 and CDR2 are MDHEN and SYDVKM. V was clipped by 6 bases and J by 4 bases; unmatched bases: 8. The CDR3 has 15 amino acids. The full variable domain, its missing parts supplied by reference TRBV28 and TRBJ2-2, is DVKVTQSSRYLVKRTGEKVFLECVQDMDHENMFWYRQDPGLGLRLIYFSYDVKMKEKGDIPEGYSVSREKKERFSLILESASTNQTSMYLCASSRNSGGTGELFFGEGSRLTVL.

The chain joins TRBV5-1 to TRBJ2-2; 7 positions agree with TRBD2. Trimming removed 4 bases from V and 5 bases from J; junction bases left unmatched: 11. The CDR3 spans 16 residues. Germline V gene lookup returns CDR1 SGHRS and CDR2 YFSETQ. For the CDR3, the DNA is TGCGCCAGCAGCCGGGCTAGCGGAGGGAGGACCGGGGAGCTGTTTTTT. Translating gives CASSRASGGRTGELFF.

The rearrangement links TRBV9 to TRBJ1-1, with 9 bases identical to TRBD1. The germline CDR1 and CDR2 sequences are SGDLS and YYNGEE. The CDR3 sequence is 16 residues long. The trim removed 0 bases at V and 5 bases at J, leaving 8 bases unmatched. CDR3 nucleotide sequence: TGTGCCAGCAGCGTAGCCCCGACAGGGGGTAGGACTGAAGCTTTCTTT. It yields the protein CASSVAPTGGRTEAFF.

The chain carries TRBV10-3 and TRBJ2-3; 9 positions match TRBD1. V dropped 6 bases and J dropped 0; count of bases not matched to a gene: 1. CDR1 and CDR2 (germline): ENHRY, SYGVKD. CDR3 length equals 14 residues. The CDR3 loop reads CAIRGQGSTDTQYF. The DNA of the CDR3 is TGTGCCATCAGAGGACAGGGGAGCACAGATACGCAGTATTTT.

The J gene is TRBJ1-2, the V gene TRBV6-6, with 10 bases lining up with TRBD1. The J segment lost 8 bases and the V segment lost 6 bases, leaving 12 bases of the junction unmatched. Germline V gene lookup returns CDR1 MNHNY and CDR2 SVGAGI (reference sequence). This CDR3 is built from 15 residues. CDR3 region: CASSIAGGTGEGYTF. The DNA for the CDR3 is TGTGCCAGCAGCATCGCCGGCGGGACAGGGGAAGGCTACACCTTC.

The chain links TRBV10-1 to TRBJ1-3; tentatively, D is TRBD1 (5 bases). The CDR3 has 16 amino acids. Per germline, CDR1 WNHNN and CDR2 SYGVQD (reference sequence). V lost 7 bases, J lost 0 bases, and 16 bases lay in between. This CDR3 reads CASTEGKLNSGNTIYF. For the CDR3, the DNA is TGCGCCAGCACCGAGGGGAAGCTAAACTCTGGAAACACCATATATTTT.

The chain links TRBV30 to TRBJ2-3; TRBD1 matches 12 bases. Germline V lookup: CDR1 GTSNPN, CDR2 SVGIG (reference sequence). Trimming took 3 bases from V and 2 from J; bases not matched to a gene: 3. This CDR3 contains 15 residues. CDR3 sequence: CAWSGTGGLTDTQYF. The CDR3 DNA reads TGTGCCTGGAGCGGGACAGGGGGCCTCACAGATACGCAGTATTTT.

The V gene is TRBV2, the J gene TRBJ1-1; a weak D match, TRBD1 (5 bases). Looked up from germline, CDR1 is SNHLY and CDR2 is FYNNEI. The CDR3 extends over 15 amino acids. The ends were cut back, 6 bases at V and 1 base at J, with 15 bases in the middle. The CDR3 is CASSPEGLWNTEAFF. The CDR3 DNA is TGTGCCAGCAGCCCCGAGGGACTGTGGAACACTGAAGCTTTCTTT.

V gene TRBV6-5 combines with J gene TRBJ1-4; a weak D match, TRBD1 (5 bases). This CDR3 spans 14 amino acids. Trimming stripped 8 bases from V and 7 bases from J, with 17 bases between. Germline V gene data show CDR1 as MNHEY and CDR2 as SVGAGI. DNA for the CDR3: TGTGCCAGCCCTATAGGGGCGGGTGGTGAAAAACTGTTTTTT. Translated, it gives CASPIGAGGEKLFF.

The rearrangement links TRBV6-6 to TRBJ2-1, with TRBD2 identical over 10 bases. V shed 4 bases and J 9 bases; nucleotides not matched to a gene: 9. There are 15 residues in the CDR3. Germline V gives CDR1 MNHNY, CDR2 SVGAGI (reference sequence). CDR3 sequence: CASSLKSGGAVEQFF. As DNA, the CDR3 is TGTGCCAGCAGTTTGAAAAGCGGGGGGGCCGTTGAGCAGTTCTTC.

The V gene is TRBV14, the J gene TRBJ2-1; D is possibly TRBD2 (6 bases). Trimming took 3 bases from V and 8 from J, leaving 8 bases between them. Germline CDR1 is SGHDN and CDR2 is FVKESK. The CDR3 totals 12 residues. CDR3 loop: CASSQEGHEQFF. DNA for the CDR3: TGTGCCAGCAGCCAGGAGGGACATGAGCAGTTCTTC.

The chain employs TRBV28 and TRBJ2-1; the match to TRBD2 covers 9 bases. V lost 6 bases and J lost 5; bases outside the gene matches: 11. Germline V gives CDR1 MDHEN, CDR2 SYDVKM. The CDR3 sequence is 16 residues long. The CDR3 spells CASSRPSGRTDNEQFF. CDR3 in DNA: TGTGCCAGCAGCCGACCAAGCGGGAGGACCGACAATGAGCAGTTCTTC.

V gene TRBV21-1 combines with J gene TRBJ2-3; the listed D gene, TRBD2, was not tested against the DNA. TRBV21-1 is annotated as a pseudogene. The CDR3 runs 18 residues. CDR3 bases: TGTGCCAGCAGCAAAGGGGGACTAGCGGGGAGTTACACAGATACGCAGTATTTT. It specifies CASSKGGLAGSYTDTQYF.

J is TRBJ2-7 and V is TRBV2; D uncertain. The germline gives CDR1 SNHLY, CDR2 FYNNEI. This CDR3 has 14 residues. The ends were cut back, 6 bases at V and 3 bases at J, with 15 bases in the middle. CDR3 protein: CASRPHGRGYEQYF. The CDR3 DNA reads TGTGCCAGCAGGCCCCACGGTAGAGGCTACGAGCAGTACTTC.

The chain carries TRBV9 and TRBJ1-3; D remains ambiguous. CDR1 is SGDLS and CDR2 is YYNGEE in the germline V gene. The CDR3 covers 16 residues. V dropped 0 bases and J dropped 0 bases, with 10 bases sitting between them. CDR3 DNA: TGTGCCAGCAGCGTAGCTACGGAAAGCTCTGGAAACACCATATATTTT. Translation: CASSVATESSGNTIYF.

The J gene is TRBJ2-6, the V gene TRBV7-2, with 8 bases identical to TRBD2. Trimming cost V 3 bases and J 2 bases; bases outside gene matches: 0. Germline-derived CDR1 and CDR2 are SGHTA and FQGNSA. The CDR3 is made up of 15 amino acids. CDR3 bases: TGTGCCAGCAGCTTTAGCGGGGCTGGGGCCAACGTCCTGACTTTC. It encodes CASSFSGAGANVLTF. The whole variable domain, filled in from reference TRBV7-2 and TRBJ2-6, reads GAGVSQSPSNKVTEKGKDVELRCDPISGHTALYWYRQSLGQGLEFLIYFQGNSAPDKSGLPSDRFSAERTGGSVSTLTIQRTQQEDSAVYLCASSFSGAGANVLTFGAGSRLTVL.

This chain uses TRBV5-1 with TRBJ2-1; no clear D. Germline values: CDR1 SGHRS, CDR2 YFSETQ. The CDR3 has 12 amino acids. V gave up 0 bases and J gave up 6 bases, with 4 bases separating them. The CDR3 is CASSLETNEQFF. CDR3 coding DNA: TGCGCCAGCAGCTTGGAAACCAATGAGCAGTTCTTC.

This chain links TRBV6-4 with TRBJ2-3; 11 nucleotides align to TRBD2. Germline V gives CDR1 MRHNA, CDR2 SNTAGT. After removal of 2 bases from V and 0 bases from J, the junction contained 1 base not matched to a gene. The CDR3 is 16 residues long. CDR3: CASSDLAGGSTDTQYF. The CDR3 DNA reads as TGTGCCAGCAGTGACCTAGCGGGGGGCAGCACAGATACGCAGTATTTT.

The chain combines TRBV29-1 with TRBJ2-6, with a possible D match to TRBD1 (7 bases). The CDR3 totals 13 residues. The V gene's germline CDR1 is SQVTM and CDR2 ANQGSEA. The V end was cut by 6 bases, the J end by 2 bases, with 8 bases between. Written as DNA, the CDR3 is TGCAGCGTCAGGGGGGCTGGGGCCAACGTCCTGACTTTC. It specifies CSVRGAGANVLTF.

This clone was seen once. The chain is built from TRBV30 and TRBJ2-3; D is unresolved. Germline V lookup: CDR1 GTSNPN, CDR2 SVGIG (reference sequence). V was clipped by 0 bases and J by 4 bases, with 5 bases between them. CDR3 length: 12 amino acids. The CDR3 spells CAWSVGPDTQYF. The DNA for the CDR3 is TGTGCCTGGAGTGTAGGGCCAGATACGCAGTATTTT.